The following is a T cell receptor (beta chain) sequence with its context. Its target is unknown. This record belongs to a study of T cell responses to AZD1222 COVID-19 vaccine. Broader study findings: White British people made up most donors, females outnumbered males, and clonal diversity was possibly underestimated.

Trimming removed 3 bases at V and 5 bases at J, with 7 bases between. This CDR3 has 12 amino acids. Per the germline V gene, CDR1 is SGHTA and CDR2 is FQGNSA. TCRdb keeps only in-frame clones here, not all; method: immunoSEQ multiplex PCR. The table records some 100,000 clones, 90% of them present only once. The receptor was derived from an adult in good health. V usage is TRBV7-2 and J usage is TRBJ1-2, with D possibly matching TRBD1 (6 bases). The sequenced sample was peripheral blood, obtained on day 0 of AZD1222 vaccination. The CDR3 region is CASSFTGYGYTF. CDR3 DNA: TGTGCCAGCAGCTTCACAGGGTATGGCTACACCTTC.